This TCR beta chain was sequenced for a study of blood T cell repertoires in COVID-19 (dated by TCRdb to the early 2020s). Turning to the overall study: Samples covering the acute and convalescent phases of COVID-19 were provided by collaborators in the United States, Italy and Spain. The sample metadata nearly always contained a de-identified subject ID, COVID-19 status, age in years and sex. Samples were obtained from the ongoing ImmuneRACE study (first 160 participants) and from about 1,300 subjects provided by 6 global collaborators. The dataset comprised deeply sampled blood TCRbeta repertoires from subjects exposed to, actively infected with, or recovered from COVID-19. The material from the prospective study consisted of cDNA or gDNA derived from T cells, B-cell-depleted T cells, or PBMCs. A freely available public database, intended as a resource for researchers studying the immune response to SARS-CoV-2, is where the repertoires were released. Where HLA class I and class II types were available, the types were taken from metadata supplied by the sample provider, not from assay-based typing. General conclusions and limits of the study: The amount of clinical and demographic metadata varied by source and participant and was provided uncurated.

Taken from the germline V gene, the CDR1 and CDR2 loops are SGHTA and FQGTGA. Its CDR3 holds 13 amino acids, cysteine through phenylalanine. Left in the record is the CDR3 DNA by itself, 39 bases read in frame from the first base. V is shortened by 3 bases, J by 8 bases, and the region joining them spans 10 bases. Whole blood was collected in K2EDTA tubes by collaborating institutions according to the institutions' own protocols. For TCRbeta analysis, collaborator samples were shipped as frozen whole blood, as isolated PBMCs, or as DNA extracted from either sample type. A note on this clone: What this receptor recognizes is not known. No base qualities exist here, and no much larger clone lies one base off it.

TCRbeta CDR3 regions were amplified from genomic DNA by means of the immunoSEQ Assay, a bias-controlled multiplex PCR. Per the source publication's procedure: Nucleated cell counts per sample were estimated from amplification of reference gene primers within the assay. Sequence reads were collapsed and filtered to measure the absolute abundance of every unique TCRbeta CDR3 rearrangement. For each sample, productive Simpson clonality was calculated as the square root of Simpson's diversity index over productive rearrangements. In TCRdb, the immuneACCESS table is reduced to in-frame sequences with V and J assigned. These tables do not hold every clone; where another copy was compared, an unresolved V gene accounts for under half, and the others remain unexplained. That table is the source of V, J and clone size, and D and trimming were worked out from the DNA. This sample comprises around 700,000 clones, more than 80% of them detected only once. Of the sample, over 0.2% is held by the ten largest clones.

Sequencing was done on a sample of peripheral blood. Here the chain combines TRBV7-3 and TRBJ2-2; the D gene assignment is ambiguous. The sequence derives from a woman aged 18-29 years with acute or convalescent COVID-19. The CDR3 has the sequence CASSLLNPGELFF. At the DNA level, the sequence is TGTGCCAGCAGCTTGCTAAACCCGGGGGAGCTGTTTTTT.